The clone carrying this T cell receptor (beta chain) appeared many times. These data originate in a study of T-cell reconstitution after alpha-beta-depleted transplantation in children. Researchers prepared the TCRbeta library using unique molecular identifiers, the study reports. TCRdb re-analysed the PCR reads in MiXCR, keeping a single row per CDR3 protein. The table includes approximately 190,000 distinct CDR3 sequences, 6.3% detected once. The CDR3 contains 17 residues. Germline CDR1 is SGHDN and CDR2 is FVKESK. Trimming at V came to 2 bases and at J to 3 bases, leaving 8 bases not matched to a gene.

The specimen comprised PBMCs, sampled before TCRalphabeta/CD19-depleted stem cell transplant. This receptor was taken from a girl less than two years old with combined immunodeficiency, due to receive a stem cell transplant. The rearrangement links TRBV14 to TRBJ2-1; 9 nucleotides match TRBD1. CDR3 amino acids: CASSQSPGTGYYNEQFF. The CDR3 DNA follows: TGTGCCAGCAGCCAATCACCCGGGACAGGGTACTACAATGAGCAGTTCTTC.